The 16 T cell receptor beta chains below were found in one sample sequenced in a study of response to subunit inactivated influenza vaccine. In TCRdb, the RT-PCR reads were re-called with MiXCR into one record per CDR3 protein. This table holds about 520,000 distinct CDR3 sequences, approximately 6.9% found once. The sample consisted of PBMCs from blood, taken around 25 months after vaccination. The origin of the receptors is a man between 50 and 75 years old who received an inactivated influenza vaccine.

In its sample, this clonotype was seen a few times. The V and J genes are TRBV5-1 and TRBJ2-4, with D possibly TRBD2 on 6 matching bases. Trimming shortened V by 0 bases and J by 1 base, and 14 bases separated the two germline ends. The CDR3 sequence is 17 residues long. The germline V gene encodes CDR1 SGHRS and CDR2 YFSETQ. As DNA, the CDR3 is TGCGCCAGCAGCTTGGTGCCGGGGGATGGGGCCAAAAACATTCAGTACTTC. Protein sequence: CASSLVPGDGAKNIQYF.

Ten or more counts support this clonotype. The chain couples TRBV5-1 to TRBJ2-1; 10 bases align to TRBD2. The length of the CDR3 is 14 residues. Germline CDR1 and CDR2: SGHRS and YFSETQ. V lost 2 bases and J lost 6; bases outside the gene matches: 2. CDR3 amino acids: CASSFSGRINEQFF. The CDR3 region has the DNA TGCGCCAGCAGCTTTAGCGGGAGGATCAATGAGCAGTTCTTC.

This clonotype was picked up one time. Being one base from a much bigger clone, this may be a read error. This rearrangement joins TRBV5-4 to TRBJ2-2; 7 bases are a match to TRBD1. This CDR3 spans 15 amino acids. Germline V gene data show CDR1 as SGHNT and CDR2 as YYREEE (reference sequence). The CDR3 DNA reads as TGTGCCAGCAGCGCTGGGACAGCGAACACCCGGGAGCTGTTTTTT. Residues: CASSAGTANTRELFF.

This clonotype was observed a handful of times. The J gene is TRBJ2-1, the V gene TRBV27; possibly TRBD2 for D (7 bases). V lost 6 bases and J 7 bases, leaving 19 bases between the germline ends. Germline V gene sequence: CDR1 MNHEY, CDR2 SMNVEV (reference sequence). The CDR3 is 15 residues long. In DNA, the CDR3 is TGTGCCAGCAGCAGGGGAAGCGGGGTCGGTAATGAGCAGTTCTTC. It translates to CASSRGSGVGNEQFF.

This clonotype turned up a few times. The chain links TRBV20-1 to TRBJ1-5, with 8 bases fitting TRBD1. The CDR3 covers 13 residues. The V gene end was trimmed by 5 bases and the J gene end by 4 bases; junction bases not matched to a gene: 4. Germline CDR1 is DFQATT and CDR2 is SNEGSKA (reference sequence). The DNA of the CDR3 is TGCAGTGCTCGTCGGACAGGGAATCAGCCCCAGCATTTT. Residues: CSARRTGNQPQHF.

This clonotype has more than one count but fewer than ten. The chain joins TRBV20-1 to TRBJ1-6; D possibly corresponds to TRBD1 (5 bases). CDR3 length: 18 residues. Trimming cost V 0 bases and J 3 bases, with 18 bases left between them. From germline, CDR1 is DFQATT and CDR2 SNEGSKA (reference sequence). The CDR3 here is CSARDLSGGDHYNSPLHF. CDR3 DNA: TGCAGTGCTAGAGATCTTTCGGGGGGGGACCACTATAATTCACCCCTCCACTTT.

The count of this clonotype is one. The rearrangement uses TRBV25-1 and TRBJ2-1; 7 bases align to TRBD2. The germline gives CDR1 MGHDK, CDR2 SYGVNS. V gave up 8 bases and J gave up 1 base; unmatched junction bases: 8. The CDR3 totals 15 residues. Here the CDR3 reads CASPVGGMSYNEQFF. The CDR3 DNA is TGTGCCAGCCCCGTGGGAGGGATGTCCTACAATGAGCAGTTCTTC. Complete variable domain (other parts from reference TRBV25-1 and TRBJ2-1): EADIYQTPRYLVIGTGKKITLECSQTMGHDKMYWYQQDPGMELHLIHYSYGVNSTEKGDLSSESTVSRIRTEHFPLTLESARPSHTSQYLCASPVGGMSYNEQFFGPGTRLTVL.

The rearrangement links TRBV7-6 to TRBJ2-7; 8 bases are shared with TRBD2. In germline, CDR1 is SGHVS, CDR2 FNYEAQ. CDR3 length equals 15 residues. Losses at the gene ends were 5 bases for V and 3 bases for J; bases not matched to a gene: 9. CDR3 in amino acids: CASSPRGGLDYEQYF. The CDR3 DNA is TGTGCCAGCAGCCCCCGGGGGGGTTTAGACTACGAGCAGTACTTC.

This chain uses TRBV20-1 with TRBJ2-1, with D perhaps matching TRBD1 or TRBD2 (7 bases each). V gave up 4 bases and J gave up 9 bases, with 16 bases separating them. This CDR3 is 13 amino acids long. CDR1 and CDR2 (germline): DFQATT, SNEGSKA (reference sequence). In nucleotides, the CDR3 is TGCAGTGCTATCCGGGGAGGGGGCTCTGAGCAGTTCTTC. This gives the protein CSAIRGGGSEQFF.

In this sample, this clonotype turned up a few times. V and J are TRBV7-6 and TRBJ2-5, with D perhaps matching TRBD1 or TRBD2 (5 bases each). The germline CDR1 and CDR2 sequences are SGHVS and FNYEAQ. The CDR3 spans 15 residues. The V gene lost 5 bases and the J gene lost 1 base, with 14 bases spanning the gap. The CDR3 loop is CASSTPGTFQETQYF. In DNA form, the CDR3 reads TGTGCCAGCAGCACACCAGGGACGTTCCAAGAGACCCAGTACTTC. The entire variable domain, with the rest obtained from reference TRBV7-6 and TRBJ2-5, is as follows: GAGVSQSPRYKVTKRGQDVALRCDPISGHVSLYWYRQALGQGPEFLTYFNYEAQQDKSGLPNDRFSAERPEGSISTLTIQRTEQRDSAMYRCASSTPGTFQETQYFGPGTRLLVL.

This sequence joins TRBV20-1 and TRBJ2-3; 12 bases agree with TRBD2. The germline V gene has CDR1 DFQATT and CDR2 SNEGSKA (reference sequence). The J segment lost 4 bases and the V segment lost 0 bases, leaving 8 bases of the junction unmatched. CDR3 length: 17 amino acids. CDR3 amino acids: CSARDRRLAGVPDTQYF. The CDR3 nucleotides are TGCAGTGCTAGAGATCGAAGACTAGCGGGAGTCCCAGATACGCAGTATTTT.

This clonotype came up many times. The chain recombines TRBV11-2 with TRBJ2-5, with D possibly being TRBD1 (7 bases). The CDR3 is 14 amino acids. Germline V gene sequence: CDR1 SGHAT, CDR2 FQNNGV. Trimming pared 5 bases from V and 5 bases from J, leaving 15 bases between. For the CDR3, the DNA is TGTGCCAGCAGCCCCCAGGGGGGCCGGGAGACCCAGTACTTC. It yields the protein CASSPQGGRETQYF.

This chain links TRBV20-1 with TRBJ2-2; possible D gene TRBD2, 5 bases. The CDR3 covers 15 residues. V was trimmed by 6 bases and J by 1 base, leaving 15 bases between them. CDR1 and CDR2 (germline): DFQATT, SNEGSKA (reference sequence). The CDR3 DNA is TGCAGTGCCCTAGGCCTCCGGGAGAACACCGGGGAGCTGTTTTTT. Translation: CSALGLRENTGELFF.

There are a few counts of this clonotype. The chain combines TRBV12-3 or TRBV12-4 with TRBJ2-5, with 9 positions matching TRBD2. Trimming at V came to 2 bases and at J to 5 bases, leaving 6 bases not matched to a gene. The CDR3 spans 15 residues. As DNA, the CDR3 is TGTGCCAGCAGTTTATCTGGCGGGGGGGGTGAGACCCAGTACTTC. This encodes CASSLSGGGGETQYF.

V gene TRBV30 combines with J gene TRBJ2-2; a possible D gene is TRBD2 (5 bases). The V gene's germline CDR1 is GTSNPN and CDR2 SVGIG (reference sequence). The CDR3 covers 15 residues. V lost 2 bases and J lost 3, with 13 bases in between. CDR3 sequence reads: CAWSSLGRDTGELFF. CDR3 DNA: TGTGCCTGGAGTAGTCTGGGGAGAGACACCGGGGAGCTGTTTTTT.

The CDR3 nucleotides are TGCAGTGCTAGGCCCACAGGCCTGGGGGCCAACGTCCTGACTTTC. This translates into CSARPTGLGANVLTF. This sequence joins TRBV20-1 and TRBJ2-6; TRBD1 is a possible D gene (5 bases). There are 15 residues in the CDR3. The germline gives CDR1 DFQATT, CDR2 SNEGSKA (reference sequence). Trimming took 3 bases from V and 4 from J, leaving 13 bases between them.